These 26 T cell receptor beta chains share one sample of origin, sequenced in a study of HIV-infected patients and healthy controls. TCRdb reanalysed the 5' RACE reads using MiXCR and keeps one entry per CDR3 protein. The data hold about 64,000 distinct CDR3 sequences, with less than 20% observed a single time. The material sequenced was CD4+ T cells from blood. Receptors originate from a human donor in good health.

A single count supports this clonotype. This rearrangement joins TRBV6-1 to TRBJ2-1; a possible D gene is TRBD2 (6 bases). Between the trimmed V and J ends, which lost 11 bases and 7 bases, there was a span of 15 bases. Germline assignment: CDR1 MNHNS and CDR2 SASEGT. CDR3 size: 12 residues. The DNA of the CDR3 is TGTGCCGCGGGGCGTGATCGGAATGAGCAGTTCTTC. Translating gives CAAGRDRNEQFF.

This clonotype occurred many times. This sequence joins TRBV27 and TRBJ1-1, with D hard to call. The CDR3 runs 13 residues. Germline CDR1 reads MNHEY; CDR2 reads SMNVEV (reference sequence). Trimming cost V 3 bases and J 3 bases, with 8 bases left between them. The CDR3 coding sequence is TGTGCCAGCAGTTTCCAAGAGTACACTGAAGCTTTCTTT. It codes for CASSFQEYTEAFF.

The J gene is TRBJ1-2, the V gene TRBV5-4; the D gene is possibly TRBD1 (6 bases). From germline, CDR1 is SGHNT and CDR2 YYREEE (reference sequence). There are 15 residues in the CDR3. The V end lost 6 bases, the J end lost 1 base, and 16 bases lay between the germline ends. Here the CDR3 DNA reads TGTGCCAGCACCCCCGGACAGAATTATAACTATGGCTACACCTTC. It specifies CASTPGQNYNYGYTF.

This clonotype has at least ten counts. V is TRBV2 and J is TRBJ1-3; TRBD1 might be the D (5 bases). Germline assignment: CDR1 SNHLY and CDR2 FYNNEI. The ends were cut back, 2 bases at V and 2 bases at J, with 16 bases in the middle. The CDR3 loop spans 17 amino acids. CDR3 DNA: TGTGCCAGCAGTGAACCTCACCGTCGGGGGACTGGAAACACCATATATTTT. Its protein product is CASSEPHRRGTGNTIYF.

This clonotype showed up just a few times. This chain uses TRBV3-1 with TRBJ1-3; D is uncertain. V shed 0 bases and J shed 4 bases, with 13 bases lying between them. Germline loops: CDR1 LGHDT, CDR2 YNNKEL (reference sequence). The CDR3 is made up of 16 amino acids. The CDR3 region is CASSQDIGIGGNTIYF. In DNA, the CDR3 is TGTGCCAGCAGCCAAGATATCGGGATAGGCGGAAACACCATATATTTT. Variable domain in full (rest from reference TRBV3-1 and TRBJ1-3): DTAVSQTPKYLVTQMGNDKSIKCEQNLGHDTMYWYKQDSKKFLKIMFSYNNKELIINETVPNRFSPKSPDKAHLNLHINSLELGDSAVYFCASSQDIGIGGNTIYFGEGSWLTVV.

This clonotype was seen many times. This chain joins TRBV24-1 and TRBJ1-5; D might be TRBD1 (5 bases). Deletions cut 7 bases from V and 6 bases from J, with 15 bases between. Germline V gives CDR1 KGHDR, CDR2 SFDVKD. The length of the CDR3 is 14 residues. This chain's CDR3 is CATSARGEGQPQHF. The CDR3, as DNA: TGTGCCACCAGCGCGAGGGGAGAGGGTCAGCCCCAGCATTTT.

This clonotype was found many times. This sequence joins TRBV20-1 and TRBJ1-6; 8 positions match TRBD1. Looked up from germline, CDR1 is DFQATT and CDR2 is SNEGSKA (reference sequence). Trimming took 3 bases from V and 7 from J; bases not matched to a gene: 11. The CDR3 covers 16 residues. This CDR3 reads CSASRPDRGKNSPLHF. CDR3 nucleotides: TGCAGTGCTAGCCGACCCGACAGGGGTAAAAATTCACCCCTCCACTTT.

This clonotype has ten or more counts. This chain joins TRBV3-1 and TRBJ2-5; D is unresolved. Germline CDR1 reads LGHDT; CDR2 reads YNNKEL (reference sequence). Between the trimmed V and J ends, which lost 0 bases and 0 bases, there was a span of 11 bases. This CDR3 is 16 amino acids long. As DNA, the CDR3 is TGTGCCAGCAGCCAAGAAGGACGGTTGCACCAAGAGACCCAGTACTTC. Its protein is CASSQEGRLHQETQYF.

This clonotype appeared a few times. The gene calls are TRBV30 and TRBJ1-5; weak D call: TRBD1 (6 bases). CDR1 and CDR2 (germline): GTSNPN, SVGIG (reference sequence). The V and J ends lost 1 base and 2 bases respectively, with 6 bases between them. The CDR3 loop spans 13 amino acids. The CDR3 DNA follows: TGTGCCTGGAGTGGACAGGGCAATCAGCCCCAGCATTTT. It encodes CAWSGQGNQPQHF.

The rearrangement links TRBV20-1 to TRBJ1-1, with D perhaps TRBD1 (5 bases). The CDR3 covers 13 residues. The V and J ends lost 3 bases and 1 base respectively, with 9 bases between them. Per the germline V gene, CDR1 is DFQATT and CDR2 is SNEGSKA (reference sequence). This CDR3 is CSARSDTNTEAFF. In nucleotides, the CDR3 is TGCAGTGCTAGGTCGGACACGAACACTGAAGCTTTCTTT.

This chain connects TRBV20-1 to TRBJ2-1; 7 bases fit TRBD2. The germline CDR1 and CDR2 sequences are DFQATT and SNEGSKA (reference sequence). This CDR3 has 15 residues. V trimming: 4 bases; J trimming: 4 bases; junction bases outside the gene matches: 10. The DNA for the CDR3 is TGCAGTGCTATCCTCCGGGACTACAAGTACAATGAGCAGTTCTTC. Translated: CSAILRDYKYNEQFF.

This clonotype was recorded a few times. The V gene is TRBV4-3, the J gene TRBJ1-1, with TRBD1 as a possible D gene (6 bases). The CDR3 runs to 16 residues. The V end was cut by 0 bases, the J end by 6 bases, with 17 bases between. Germline V gene sequence: CDR1 LGHNA, CDR2 YSLEER. CDR3 DNA sequence: TGCGCCAGCAGCCAAGATTTATCTCAGGGGTATGCTGAAGCTTTCTTT. This codes for CASSQDLSQGYAEAFF.

This clonotype was seen a handful of times. The chain uses TRBV29-1 and TRBJ2-1; D may be TRBD1 (5 bases). V was cut by 0 bases and J by 4 bases, with 7 bases left in between. This CDR3 is 13 amino acids long. From germline, CDR1 is SQVTM and CDR2 ANQGSEA. Here the CDR3 reads CSVEDNRYNEQFF. The CDR3 coding sequence is TGCAGCGTTGAAGATAACAGGTACAATGAGCAGTTCTTC.

The rearrangement links TRBV24-1 to TRBJ2-3, with D hard to call. In germline, CDR1 is KGHDR, CDR2 SFDVKD. The CDR3 loop spans 14 amino acids. Trimming took off 2 bases at V and 9 bases at J, with 14 bases between the two ends. CDR3 in DNA: TGTGCCACCAGTGATTCCCCCCGGTCTCCGACGCAGTATTTT. Translation: CATSDSPRSPTQYF.

The V call is TRBV20-1, the J call TRBJ1-5, with D unclear. The CDR3 runs 13 residues. The V gene's germline CDR1 is DFQATT and CDR2 SNEGSKA (reference sequence). Between the trimmed V and J ends, which lost 0 bases and 5 bases, there was a span of 8 bases. The CDR3 is CSARDGRDQPQHF. Written as DNA, the CDR3 is TGCAGTGCTAGAGACGGAAGGGATCAGCCCCAGCATTTT.

This clonotype was seen ten or more times. The genes are TRBV2 and TRBJ1-6; D gene uncertain. Trimming removed 3 bases at V and 5 bases at J, with 17 bases between. Germline V gene data show CDR1 as SNHLY and CDR2 as FYNNEI. This CDR3 is 17 amino acids long. CDR3 loop: CASSEVLTVSNNSPLHF. In DNA, the CDR3 is TGTGCCAGCAGTGAGGTCCTCACAGTTTCGAATAATTCACCCCTCCACTTT.

This clonotype was picked up many times. This sequence joins TRBV20-1 and TRBJ1-1; possible D gene TRBD1, 5 bases. CDR3 length: 13 amino acids. The V end lost 0 bases, the J end lost 4 bases, and 9 bases lay between the germline ends. Germline values: CDR1 DFQATT, CDR2 SNEGSKA (reference sequence). CDR3 coding DNA: TGCAGTGCTAGAGAGCCAGGGTTCACTGAAGCTTTCTTT. The encoded protein is CSAREPGFTEAFF.

This clonotype was seen more than once but under ten times. The V gene is TRBV12-3 or TRBV12-4, the J gene TRBJ1-1, with D unclear. V was shortened by 3 bases and J by 12 bases, with 11 bases between the two germline ends. This CDR3 region has 11 residues. CDR3 bases: TGTGCCAGCAGTTTGGGGTTAGTGTCTTTCTTT. Protein: CASSLGLVSFF.

This clonotype turned up a few times. The chain combines TRBV19 with TRBJ2-6; D gene unclear. The CDR3 has 16 residues. Germline lookup yields CDR1 LNHDA and CDR2 SQIVND (reference sequence). Trimming removed 3 bases at V and 0 bases at J, with 9 bases between. The CDR3 bases are TGTGCCAGTAGTATGGGGTCCAGCTCTGGGGCCAACGTCCTGACTTTC. Amino acids: CASSMGSSSGANVLTF.

This clonotype has ten or more counts. The V and J genes are TRBV10-3 and TRBJ1-1; 9 bases line up with TRBD1. The trim removed 8 bases at V and 5 bases at J, leaving 12 bases unmatched. CDR1 is ENHRY and CDR2 is SYGVKD in the germline V gene. The CDR3 totals 15 residues. In nucleotides, the CDR3 is TGTGCCATCTCCCGGGACAGGGCTATTGGTACTGAAGCTTTCTTT. Protein sequence: CAISRDRAIGTEAFF.

V and J are TRBV12-5 and TRBJ1-1; D may be TRBD1 (6 bases). Germline V lookup: CDR1 LGHNT, CDR2 FRNRAP. V lost 1 base, J lost 0 bases, and 18 bases lay in between. CDR3 length equals 18 residues. CDR3: CASGLGAGGWGLNTEAFF. The CDR3 nucleotides are TGTGCTAGTGGTTTGGGAGCCGGGGGCTGGGGCCTGAACACTGAAGCTTTCTTT.

This clonotype turned up a few times. The chain couples TRBV13 to TRBJ2-7; tentatively, D is TRBD2 (5 bases). V lost 0 bases and J 9 bases, leaving 21 bases between the germline ends. Germline values: CDR1 PRHDT, CDR2 FYEKMQ (reference sequence). This CDR3 comprises 16 residues. CDR3 bases: TGTGCCAGCAGCTTAGGCCCGAGAGGGCCAGGTGGCGGGCAGTACTTC. Translation gives CASSLGPRGPGGGQYF.

This clonotype was detected a few times. The chain has TRBV7-2 and TRBJ2-7; the D gene is possibly TRBD1 (5 bases). The length of the CDR3 is 13 residues. CDR1 is SGHTA, CDR2 FQGNSA, per germline. Trimming shortened V by 1 base and J by 12 bases, and 16 bases separated the two germline ends. The CDR3 DNA reads as TGTGCCAGCAGCTTAGAAAGGGGCCGCGTCCCGTACTTC. Its translation is CASSLERGRVPYF. The full variable domain, with the rest looked up from reference TRBV7-2 and TRBJ2-7, is GAGVSQSPSNKVTEKGKDVELRCDPISGHTALYWYRQSLGQGLEFLIYFQGNSAPDKSGLPSDRFSAERTGGSVSTLTIQRTQQEDSAVYLCASSLERGRVPYFGPGTRLTVT.

This clonotype was detected many times. The chain has TRBV4-2 and TRBJ2-1; 9 bases match TRBD1. Losses at the gene ends were 0 bases for V and 4 bases for J; bases not matched to a gene: 4. Germline-derived CDR1 and CDR2 are LGHNA and YNFKEQ. CDR3 length: 16 residues. The CDR3 spells CASSQDPTGGYNEQFF. The DNA for the CDR3 is TGTGCCAGCAGCCAAGATCCGACAGGGGGGTACAATGAGCAGTTCTTC.

The CDR3 loop reads CASSLFGAEAQYF. CDR3 in DNA: TGTGCCAGCAGCTTATTCGGGGCGGAGGCCCAGTACTTC. The V and J genes are TRBV7-9 and TRBJ2-5; D assignment may be TRBD1 or TRBD2 (5 bases each). The CDR3 covers 13 residues. The V end lost 2 bases, the J end lost 9 bases, and 13 bases lay between the germline ends. Germline V gene sequence: CDR1 SEHNR, CDR2 FQNEAQ (reference sequence).

J is TRBJ1-2 and V is TRBV11-2; a possible D gene is TRBD1 (6 bases). V was cut by 5 bases and J by 1 base, with 11 bases left in between. CDR1 is SGHAT and CDR2 is FQNNGV in the germline V gene. This CDR3 contains 14 residues. The CDR3 DNA reads as TGTGCCAGCAGCCGGCGGACAGTTAACTATGGCTACACCTTC. Residues: CASSRRTVNYGYTF.